The 4 T cell receptor beta chains listed next were all sequenced from one sample in a study of CD8+ T cells in alopecia areata. cDNA reverse transcribed from extracted RNA served as the sequencing template. Profiling relied on immunoSEQ multiplex PCR, and the TCRdb table lists in-frame clones only, not all of them. The table lists 100,000 to 130,000 clones, approximately 59% of them singletons. The source material was CD8+ T cells sorted from blood. These receptors originate from a human donor in good health.

The genes are TRBV19 and TRBJ2-7, with D perhaps being TRBD1 or TRBD2 (6 bases each). Germline V lookup: CDR1 LNHDA, CDR2 SQIVND (reference sequence). The CDR3 contains 14 residues. With 6 bases removed from V and 3 bases from J, the gap between germline ends came to 15 bases. CDR3 protein: CASSPGAGDYEQYF. The CDR3 DNA sequence: TGTGCCAGTAGCCCGGGGGCAGGGGACTACGAGCAGTACTTC.

This clone has more than one count but fewer than ten. The J gene is TRBJ1-2, the V gene TRBV29-1, with TRBD1 identical over 10 bases. Germline CDR1 SQVTM, CDR2 ANQGSEA. The CDR3 length is 14 residues. J gave up 4 bases and V 6 bases, and 8 bases lay outside the gene matches. The CDR3 loop reads CSVQPDRGGYGYTF. The CDR3 region has the DNA TGCAGCGTCCAACCGGACAGGGGGGGCTATGGCTACACCTTC. Filled out from reference TRBV29-1 and TRBJ1-2, the complete variable domain reads SAVISQKPSRDICQRGTSLTIQCQVDSQVTMMFWYRQQPGQSLTLIATANQGSEATYESGFVIDKFPISRPNLTFSTLTVSNMSPEDSSIYLCSVQPDRGGYGYTFGSGTRLTVV.

The chain uses TRBV5-1 and TRBJ2-1, with D maybe TRBD2 (7 bases). This CDR3 is 12 amino acids long. V lost 3 bases, J lost 8 bases, and 9 bases lay in between. CDR1 and CDR2 (germline): SGHRS, YFSETQ. The CDR3: CASSWGGHEQFF. The CDR3 DNA reads as TGCGCCAGCAGCTGGGGGGGCCATGAGCAGTTCTTC.

The rearrangement uses TRBV9 and TRBJ1-2, with a possible D match to TRBD1 (5 bases). Trimming removed 4 bases at V and 2 bases at J, with 9 bases between. The CDR3 length is 13 residues. From germline, CDR1 is SGDLS and CDR2 YYNGEE. The CDR3 DNA sequence: TGTGCCAGCAGCACGACAGAGAACTATGGCTACACCTTC. Its protein is CASSTTENYGYTF.